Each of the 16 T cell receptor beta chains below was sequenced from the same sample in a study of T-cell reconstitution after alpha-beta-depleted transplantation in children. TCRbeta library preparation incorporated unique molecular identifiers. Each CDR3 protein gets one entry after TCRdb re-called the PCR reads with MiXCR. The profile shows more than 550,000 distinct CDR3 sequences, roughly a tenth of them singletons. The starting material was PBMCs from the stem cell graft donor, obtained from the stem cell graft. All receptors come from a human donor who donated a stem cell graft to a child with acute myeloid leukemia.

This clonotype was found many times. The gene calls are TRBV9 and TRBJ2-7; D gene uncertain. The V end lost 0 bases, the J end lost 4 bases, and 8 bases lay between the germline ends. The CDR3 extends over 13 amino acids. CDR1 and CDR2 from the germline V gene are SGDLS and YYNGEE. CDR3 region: CASSVEHGYEQYF. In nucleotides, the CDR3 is TGTGCCAGCAGCGTAGAACACGGGTACGAGCAGTACTTC.

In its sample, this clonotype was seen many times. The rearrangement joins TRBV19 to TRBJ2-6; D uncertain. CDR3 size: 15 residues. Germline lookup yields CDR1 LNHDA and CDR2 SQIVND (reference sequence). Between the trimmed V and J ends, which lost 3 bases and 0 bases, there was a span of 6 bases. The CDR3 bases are TGTGCCAGTAGTATGCCTCCCTCTGGGGCCAACGTCCTGACTTTC. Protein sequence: CASSMPPSGANVLTF.

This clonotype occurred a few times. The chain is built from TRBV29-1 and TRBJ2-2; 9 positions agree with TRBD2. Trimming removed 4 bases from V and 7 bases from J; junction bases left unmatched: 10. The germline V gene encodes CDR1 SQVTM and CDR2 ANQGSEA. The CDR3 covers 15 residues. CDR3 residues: CSVADSGRSSGELFF. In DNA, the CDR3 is TGCAGCGTTGCTGATAGCGGGAGAAGTAGCGGGGAGCTGTTTTTT.

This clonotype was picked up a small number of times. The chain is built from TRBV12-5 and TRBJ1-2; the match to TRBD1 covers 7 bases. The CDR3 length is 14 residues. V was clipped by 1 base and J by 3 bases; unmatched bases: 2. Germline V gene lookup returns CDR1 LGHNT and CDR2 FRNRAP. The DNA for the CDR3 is TGTGCTAGTGGTTTGGCAGACAGGGACTATGGCTACACCTTC. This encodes CASGLADRDYGYTF.

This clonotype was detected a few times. The CDR3 nucleotides are TGCAGTGCTAGATTCCTCCCCGGGACAAGAAAAGAGACCCAGTACTTC. Amino acids: CSARFLPGTRKETQYF. The chain carries TRBV20-1 and TRBJ2-5, with D possibly being TRBD1 (6 bases). The CDR3 totals 16 residues. Between the trimmed V and J ends, which lost 2 bases and 3 bases, there was a span of 19 bases. The V gene's germline CDR1 is DFQATT and CDR2 SNEGSKA (reference sequence).

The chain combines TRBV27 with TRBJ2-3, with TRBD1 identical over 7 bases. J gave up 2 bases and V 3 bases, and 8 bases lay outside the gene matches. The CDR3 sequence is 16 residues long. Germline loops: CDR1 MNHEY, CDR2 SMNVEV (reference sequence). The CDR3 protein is CASSFRGTALTDTQYF. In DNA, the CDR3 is TGTGCCAGCAGTTTCCGAGGGACAGCCCTCACAGATACGCAGTATTTT.

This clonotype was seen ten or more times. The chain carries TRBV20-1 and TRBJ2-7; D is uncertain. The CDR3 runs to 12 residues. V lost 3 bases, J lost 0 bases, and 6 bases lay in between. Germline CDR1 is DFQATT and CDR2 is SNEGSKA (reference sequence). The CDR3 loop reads CSASTDSYEQYF. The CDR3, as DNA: TGCAGTGCTAGTACTGACTCCTACGAGCAGTACTTC.

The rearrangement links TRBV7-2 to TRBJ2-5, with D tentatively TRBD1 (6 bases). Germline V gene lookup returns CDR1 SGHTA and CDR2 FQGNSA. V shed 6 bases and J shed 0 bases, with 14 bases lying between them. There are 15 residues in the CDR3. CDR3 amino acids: CASRAPGAYQETQYF. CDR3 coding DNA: TGTGCCAGCAGGGCCCCAGGGGCCTACCAAGAGACCCAGTACTTC.

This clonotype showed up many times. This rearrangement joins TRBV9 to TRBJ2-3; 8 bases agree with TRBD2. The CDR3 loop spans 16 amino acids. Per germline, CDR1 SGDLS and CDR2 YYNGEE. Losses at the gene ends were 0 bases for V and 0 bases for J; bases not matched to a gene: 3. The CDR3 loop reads CASSVAGGISTDTQYF. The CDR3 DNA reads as TGTGCCAGCAGCGTAGCGGGGGGGATTAGCACAGATACGCAGTATTTT.

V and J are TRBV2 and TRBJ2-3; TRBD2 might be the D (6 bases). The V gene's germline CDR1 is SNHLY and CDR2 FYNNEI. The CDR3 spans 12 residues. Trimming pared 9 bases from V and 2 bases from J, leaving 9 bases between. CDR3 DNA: TGTGCCAGGGGACTGCACACAGATACGCAGTATTTT. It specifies CARGLHTDTQYF.

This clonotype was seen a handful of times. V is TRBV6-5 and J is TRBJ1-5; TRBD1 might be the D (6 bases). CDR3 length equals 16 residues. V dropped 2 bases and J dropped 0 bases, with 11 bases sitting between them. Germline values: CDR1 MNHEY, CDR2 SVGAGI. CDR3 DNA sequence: TGTGCCAGCAGTTACGGGGGGGGCGATAGCAATCAGCCCCAGCATTTT. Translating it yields CASSYGGGDSNQPQHF.

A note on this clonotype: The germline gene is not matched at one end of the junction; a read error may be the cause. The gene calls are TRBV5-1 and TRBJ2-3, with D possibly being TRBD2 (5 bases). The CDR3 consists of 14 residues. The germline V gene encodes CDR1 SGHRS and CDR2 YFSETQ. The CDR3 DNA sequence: TGTGCCAGCAGTTTGGAGGTTAGCACAGATACGCAGTATTTT. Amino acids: CASSLEVSTDTQYF.

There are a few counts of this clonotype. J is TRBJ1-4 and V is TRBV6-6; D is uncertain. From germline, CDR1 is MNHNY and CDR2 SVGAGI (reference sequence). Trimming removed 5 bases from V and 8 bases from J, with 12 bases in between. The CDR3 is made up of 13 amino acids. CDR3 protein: CASSLRAGEKLFF. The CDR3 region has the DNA TGTGCCAGCAGTCTTCGGGCCGGCGAAAAACTGTTTTTT.

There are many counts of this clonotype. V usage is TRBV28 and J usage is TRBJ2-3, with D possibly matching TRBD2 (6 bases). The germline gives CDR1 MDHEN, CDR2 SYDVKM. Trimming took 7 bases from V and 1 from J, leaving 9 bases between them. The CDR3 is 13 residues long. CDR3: CASTWGGTDTQYF. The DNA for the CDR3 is TGTGCCAGCACCTGGGGGGGCACAGATACGCAGTATTTT.

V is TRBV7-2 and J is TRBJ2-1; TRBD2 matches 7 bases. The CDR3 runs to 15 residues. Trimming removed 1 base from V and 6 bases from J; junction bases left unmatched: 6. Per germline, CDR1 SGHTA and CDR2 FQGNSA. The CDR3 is CASSLGGSRTNEQFF. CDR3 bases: TGTGCCAGCAGCTTAGGCGGGAGTCGAACCAATGAGCAGTTCTTC.

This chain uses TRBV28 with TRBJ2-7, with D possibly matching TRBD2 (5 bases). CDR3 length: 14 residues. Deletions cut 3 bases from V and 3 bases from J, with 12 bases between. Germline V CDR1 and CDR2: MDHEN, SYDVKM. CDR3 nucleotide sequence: TGTGCCAGCAGTTTGACTAACCCCATCTACGAGCAGTACTTC. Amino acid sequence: CASSLTNPIYEQYF.